The sequence of this TCR beta chain was determined in a study of cytomegalovirus exposure and HLA in healthy donors (dated by TCRdb to 2016 to 2017). For context, the study as a whole: An earlier analysis of 550 to 700 of the donors reported about 250 Gb of sequence data and some 100 million unique TCR beta sequences from 150 million to 200 million T cells. Across around 400 genotyped donors of the cohort, an average of roughly 200,000 unique TCR beta nucleotide sequences per donor were sequenced, and about a sixth of those sequences were non-productive. Alongside the repertoire data, information on donor age, sex, ethnicity and CMV serostatus was compiled. The genetic ancestry cluster associated with self-reported Caucasian donors included roughly four fifths of the 350 to 500 genotyped donors. To predict cytomegalovirus infection status, the study combined high-throughput TCR immunosequencing, statistical association of individual TCRs with disease status, and machine learning. Both class I and class II loci were covered by HLA typing, at four-digit resolution. To study patterns of TCR occurrence, a later analysis re-analyzed previously published TCR beta repertoires from 700 or so donors and added high-resolution HLA genotyping. The study used immunosequencing to profile the T cell repertoires of several hundred subjects and linked those repertoires to cytomegalovirus serostatus. A later genetic analysis used genome-wide SNP genotypes for about three fifths of the 666 donors, treating that subset as a discovery cohort. The number of donors typed differed by locus, with 629-630 for A, B, C, DRB1 and DQB1, roughly 520 for DQA1, 606 for DPA1, and under 490 for DPB1. Besides the first cohort of about 730 subjects, a separate validation cohort made up of 120 different subjects was used. Several DR-DQ haplotypes were treated as single units for association and clustering because of strong linkage in the cohort. The study aimed to test whether signatures of past pathogen exposure could be identified by cataloging public T cell receptors. Rather than drawing on any new phenotypic data, the later analysis identified candidate immune exposures from TCR beta sequences and the way those sequences occurred across donors. In an earlier analysis of a few hundred of the donors, high-throughput TCR beta sequencing was used to judge whether each TCR beta V gene segment behaved as functional or pseudogenic. Every repertoire in the discovery cohort had been generated on one and the same sequencing platform. Roughly 300 gigabases of sequencing data and around 87 million unique TCR sequences were included in an early release covering roughly 600 HLA-typed donors. What the authors observed across the whole study: Linkage disequilibrium might explain the correlated functional status among segregating V segments, but an unknown experimental factor could not be excluded. In a later genetic analysis, fewer N-insertions in productive TCRs were reported among donors in an Asian-associated ancestry cluster than the 666-donor mean. An association between a missense DCLRE1C variant and V-gene and J-gene trimming of TCR beta chains was found in a later genetic analysis and replicated in an independent cohort. Roughly uniform sequencing depth across donors was assumed in presence/absence analyses, although this assumption may not hold. A later analysis found that HLA-associated TCR beta chains were more clonally expanded and had lower generation probabilities than equally common non-associated chains. Strong co-occurrence of HLA alleles, especially DR and DQ, made assigning TCR associations to individual alleles difficult. An earlier analysis of around 500 of the donors showed that most TCR beta V segments appeared in productive rearrangements either about 87% or about 30% of the time, which broadly matched IMGT annotations. In the study, about 150 TCR beta chains were listed as associated with cytomegalovirus. The cohort was sequenced for TCR beta chains only, and without alpha or paired-chain data the features that could be detected were limited. It was suggested by the authors that the approach could potentially be generalized to other disease states and immunological phenotypes. The only immune exposure information available for the cohort was CMV serostatus. The classifier was reported to diagnose cytomegalovirus status with high specificity and sensitivity in both the original and validation cohorts. In a later analysis, several top co-occurrence clusters were reported to appear linked to parvovirus B19, influenza, CMV and Epstein-Barr virus. In vitro tests confirmed that three of the cytomegalovirus-associated TCR beta chains recognize cytomegalovirus antigens. Because HLA typing was unavailable for some donors at each locus, only the typed subset was used in association tests. Specific HLA alleles were associated with roughly 17,000 TCR beta sequences at a false discovery rate of 0.05 in a later analysis. A further reported finding was that TCR beta sequences accurately predicted the HLA-A and HLA-B alleles for most subjects in the first cohort. Because counts were too low, seventeen rarely observed V segments, including chromosome 9 orphons, were left out of the earlier analysis of several hundred of the donors. In a later analysis, most CMV-associated TCR beta chains were found to appear HLA-restricted, with HLA associations seemingly driven largely by CMV exposure. The sequencing pipeline was judged likely to have produced a cluster of highly shared sequence variants as a technical artifact. While some public TCRs were present in many individuals, most TCR sequences turned up only very rarely across donors. A later analysis found that TCR association rates varied across HLA loci, with DRB1 alleles showing the most associated TCRs and HLA-C alleles the fewest. Some IMGT-functional V segments, including TRBV6-2 and TRBV6-3, could not be told apart with the 87-base-pair reads, so those segments were excluded.

The receptor library was made with the immunoSEQ multiplex PCR assay. For the multiplex PCR, a mixture combining 60 forward primers for TCR Vbeta segments and 13 reverse primers for TCR Jbeta segments was used. A multiplex PCR assay on genomic DNA amplified the CDR3 region of rearranged TCR beta genes. The amplified TCR beta libraries were sequenced on the Illumina HiSeq System as 87-base-pair reads. Turning to the authors' computational methods: In a later analysis, some 80 million unique TCR beta chains were counted across the roughly 610 repertoires, and about 10 million of these chains were shared by at least two donors. To remove PCR and sequencing errors, raw reads were error-corrected and collapsed into unique sequences using a nearest-neighbor algorithm that merged closely related sequences. V, D and J gene segments were assigned by aligning CDR3 sequences to IMGT reference sequences. Each retained sequence needed at least a six-nucleotide match to both a V gene segment and a J gene segment. A rearrangement was called productive if the CDR3 had no stop codons and remained in frame with V and J, and every other rearrangement was called non-productive. Following IMGT convention, CDR3 was defined as the stretch from the second conserved V-encoded cysteine to the conserved J-encoded phenylalanine. In an earlier analysis of some 550 of the donors, sequences lacking an unambiguous match to a single V gene segment were excluded. In an earlier analysis of approximately 590 of the donors, a V segment was called functional when productive rearrangements were above 56.7%, and segregating when the standard deviation between donors exceeded 5%. A statistical classification framework was developed to diagnose cytomegalovirus status using the catalog of TCR beta chain sequences. In a later analysis, V and J genes were assigned by comparing TCR nucleotide sequences against IMGT/GENE-DB human TR gene sequences. Using the TCRdist pipeline, a later analysis assigned CDR3 sequences along with most-parsimonious VDJ recombination scenarios. In a later analysis, each TCR beta chain was defined by its CDR3 amino acid sequence together with its V-gene family, and reads lacking a unique V-gene family were excluded. To address suspected cross-contamination and a sequencing artifact, a later analysis removed under 600 highly shared, low-generation-probability nucleotide sequences. In a later analysis, a clonal expansion index for each public chain was calculated from normalized within-repertoire ranks of inferred template counts. A later analysis computed generation probabilities with a VDJ recombination model fitted to out-of-frame rearrangements, and checked the results against IGoR. In a later analysis, hypergeometric tests were used to score TCR-TCR, TCR-HLA and TCR-CMV co-occurrence, with a repertoire-size bias correction applied to TCR pairs. In a later analysis, false discovery rates were estimated by permuting HLA or CMV assignments 20 times. A later analysis grouped co-occurring TCRs with DBSCAN, adding TCRdist sequence similarity when clustering within HLA-allele-positive subsets. For co-occurrence clustering, repertoires with fewer than 30,000 or more than 120,000 public chains were excluded, along with several repertoires with anomalous nucleotide sharing. The table comes from immuneACCESS by way of TCRdb, which keeps in-frame sequences with V and J called. Part of the clones is missing from these tables; in studies checked, under half for an unresolved V gene and the rest for unknown reasons. Clonal size and the V and J genes are those of that table, whereas D and trimming came from the DNA. This sample has about 100,000 clones in its table, and approximately 72% of those were observed once. Jointly, the top ten make up 7% to 9% of the sample.

About this clone: The antigen it binds to is not known. No much larger clone is present one base from it, and per-base qualities are unavailable.

The cohort was made up of 666 healthy bone marrow donors. All cohort members were sampled while nominally healthy, although unrecorded immune exposures were likely present. The donor was CMV seropositive and belonged to the group of some 290 seropositive cohort members. A peripheral blood sample was collected from each donor, and TCR beta sequencing was performed on peripheral blood mononuclear cells. Genomic DNA extraction from the blood cell samples was performed with the Qiagen DNeasy Blood Extraction Kit. Per the germline V gene, LGHNA is the CDR1 and YNFKEQ is the CDR2. Germline trimming: 4 bases from V, 4 bases from J; junction bases outside gene matches: 7. The CDR3 goes from the cysteine to the phenylalanine over 17 residues. Kept here is only the CDR3 DNA, which spans 51 bases and is read in frame from base 1.

The receptor's source is a middle-aged man in good health and CMV-seropositive. This sequence uses TRBV4-2 and TRBJ2-2; TRBD2 matches 12 bases in the middle. Sequencing was performed on PBMCs. The sequence in DNA is TGTGCCAGCAGCCCTCGGACTAGCGGGGAATCCACCGGGGAGCTGTTTTTT. This is translated as CASSPRTSGESTGELFF.